One and the same sample provided the 15 T cell receptor beta chains below, sequenced in a study of blood T cell repertoires in COVID-19. Here immunoSEQ multiplex PCR was the method, and the copy in TCRdb shows in-frame clones only, minus some. Found here are about 200,000 clones, about 82% of them singletons; the top ten hold 5% to 7%. Sequencing was done on a sample of PBMCs or T cells enriched from blood (not recorded which). Receptor source: a man in his forties with acute COVID-19.

The rearrangement uses TRBV7-9 and TRBJ2-7; 8 positions match TRBD2. CDR3 length: 14 amino acids. CDR1 SEHNR and CDR2 FQNEAQ come from the germline V gene (reference sequence). V lost 4 bases, J lost 0 bases, and 2 bases stayed unmatched. As DNA, the CDR3 is TGTGCCAGCAGCTACACTAGCGGCTCCTACGAGCAGTACTTC. Translation gives CASSYTSGSYEQYF.

The rearrangement links TRBV30 to TRBJ1-2; D is possibly TRBD1 (5 bases). Trimming cost V 0 bases and J 8 bases, with 10 bases left between them. The CDR3 extends over 12 amino acids. CDR1 GTSNPN and CDR2 SVGIG come from the germline V gene (reference sequence). The CDR3 loop reads CAWSVPGLGYTF. CDR3 nucleotide sequence: TGTGCCTGGAGTGTACCAGGGCTCGGCTACACCTTC. Combining the CDR3 with reference TRBV30 and TRBJ1-2 gives the whole variable domain SQTIHQWPATLVQPVGSPLSLECTVEGTSNPNLYWYRQAAGRGLQLLFYSVGIGQISSEVPQNLSASRPQDRQFILSSKKLLLSDSGFYLCAWSVPGLGYTFGSGTRLTVV.

V usage is TRBV5-1 and J usage is TRBJ1-2; 7 nucleotides line up with TRBD1. Unmatched junction bases numbered 16, after V lost 4 bases and J lost 7 bases. CDR3 length: 16 amino acids. Germline V lookup: CDR1 SGHRS, CDR2 YFSETQ. CDR3 loop: CASSVGSTTGHGGYTF. DNA of the CDR3: TGCGCCAGCAGCGTAGGGAGTACGACAGGGCATGGTGGCTACACCTTC.

The chain links TRBV29-1 to TRBJ1-2; 7 positions agree with TRBD1. Germline V lookup: CDR1 SQVTM, CDR2 ANQGSEA. With 3 bases clipped from V and 4 bases from J, the junction kept 11 bases outside the gene matches. CDR3 size: 15 residues. The chain's CDR3 is CSVDPGQEALYGYTF. The CDR3 region has the DNA TGCAGCGTTGATCCCGGACAGGAGGCACTCTATGGCTACACCTTC.

The chain is built from TRBV27 and TRBJ1-2; TRBD1 is a possible D gene (5 bases). V was trimmed by 5 bases and J by 8 bases, leaving 18 bases between them. Germline CDR1 and CDR2: MNHEY and SMNVEV (reference sequence). CDR3 length: 14 amino acids. CDR3 in DNA: TGTGCCAGCAGTCCAACCACAGGCATCGAGGGCTACACCTTC. Translated, it gives CASSPTTGIEGYTF.

This chain joins TRBV28 and TRBJ1-2; D is perhaps TRBD1 (5 bases). V was cut by 1 base and J by 6 bases, with 12 bases left in between. The germline V gene encodes CDR1 MDHEN and CDR2 SYDVKM. CDR3 size: 14 residues. CDR3 residues: CASSLYQGRNGYTF. In DNA, the CDR3 is TGTGCCAGCAGTTTATATCAGGGAAGGAATGGCTACACCTTC.

Here the CDR3 reads CASSERQGSNEQFF. CDR3 DNA: TGTGCCAGCAGCGAGCGACAGGGCTCCAATGAGCAGTTCTTC. This chain links TRBV9 with TRBJ2-1; 7 bases agree with TRBD1. Germline lookup yields CDR1 SGDLS and CDR2 YYNGEE. The trim removed 3 bases at V and 6 bases at J, leaving 6 bases unmatched. The CDR3 is 14 amino acids.

V gene TRBV28 combines with J gene TRBJ1-2, with D possibly TRBD1 on 5 matching bases. Germline V gene sequence: CDR1 MDHEN, CDR2 SYDVKM. There are 16 residues in the CDR3. V was clipped by 4 bases and J by 0 bases, with 15 bases between them. The CDR3 reads CASSSPGLGANYGYTF. In DNA, the CDR3 is TGTGCCAGCAGTTCTCCGGGACTCGGGGCTAACTATGGCTACACCTTC.

The rearrangement links TRBV7-2 to TRBJ2-7; D is possibly TRBD1 (7 bases). This CDR3 region has 17 residues. From germline, CDR1 is SGHTA and CDR2 FQGNSA. Trimming stripped 5 bases from V and 0 bases from J, with 20 bases between. The CDR3 DNA reads as TGTGCCAGCAGCCGCTTTGGCGGGACAGATAGCTCCTACGAGCAGTACTTC. Amino acid sequence: CASSRFGGTDSSYEQYF.

The V gene is TRBV7-2, the J gene TRBJ2-7; D gene unclear. The CDR3 is 13 residues long. V was shortened by 4 bases and J by 6 bases, with 13 bases between the two germline ends. Germline values: CDR1 SGHTA, CDR2 FQGNSA. The CDR3: CASSYSPPGEQYF. The DNA of the CDR3 is TGTGCCAGCAGCTATTCCCCCCCGGGCGAGCAGTACTTC.

The V gene is TRBV4-1, the J gene TRBJ2-7; 7 bases match TRBD2. The CDR3 has 16 amino acids. Germline lookup yields CDR1 MGHRA and CDR2 YSYEKL. V gave up 4 bases and J gave up 2 bases; unmatched junction bases: 11. The CDR3 DNA follows: TGCGCCAGCAGCCGAGATTCGGCTAGCGGAACCTACGAGCAGTACTTC. Residues: CASSRDSASGTYEQYF.

The rearrangement joins TRBV2 to TRBJ1-5, with 8 bases identical to TRBD1. CDR1 is SNHLY and CDR2 is FYNNEI in the germline V gene. The CDR3 runs 14 residues. After removal of 6 bases from V and 5 bases from J, the junction contained 6 bases not matched to a gene. CDR3 amino acids: CASRAGQGYQPQHF. The CDR3 coding sequence is TGTGCCAGCAGAGCTGGACAGGGCTATCAGCCCCAGCATTTT. Full variable domain (missing parts from reference TRBV2 and TRBJ1-5): EPEVTQTPSHQVTQMGQEVILRCVPISNHLYFYWYRQILGQKVEFLVSFYNNEISEKSEIFDDQFSVERPDGSNFTLKIRSTKLEDSAMYFCASRAGQGYQPQHFGDGTRLSIL.

The genes are TRBV4-2 and TRBJ2-4; D is possibly TRBD2 (6 bases). With 0 bases removed from V and 9 bases from J, the gap between germline ends came to 18 bases. This CDR3 contains 16 residues. Germline loops: CDR1 LGHNA, CDR2 YNFKEQ. The CDR3: CASSQEIGAGTGIQYF. CDR3 DNA: TGTGCCAGCAGCCAAGAAATTGGGGCGGGGACGGGCATTCAGTACTTC.

CDR3 sequence (DNA): TGTGCCAGCCTTTCCGGAGGACTAGCGGGAAAACATGAGCAGTTCTTC. It codes for CASLSGGLAGKHEQFF. V usage is TRBV28 and J usage is TRBJ2-1; 12 nucleotides agree with TRBD2. Germline CDR1 MDHEN, CDR2 SYDVKM. Unmatched junction bases numbered 13, after V lost 8 bases and J lost 8 bases. This CDR3 is 16 amino acids long.

The genes are TRBV27 and TRBJ2-3; the D is unclear. Between the trimmed V and J ends, which lost 3 bases and 0 bases, there was a span of 22 bases. Germline CDR1 reads MNHEY; CDR2 reads SMNVEV (reference sequence). CDR3 length: 19 residues. The CDR3 sequence: CASSLLPTLLAASTDTQYF. The DNA of the CDR3 is TGTGCCAGCAGTTTGCTTCCTACTCTGTTAGCAGCTAGCACAGATACGCAGTATTTT.